Following are 10 T cell receptor beta chains from one sample sequenced in a study of T-cell reconstitution after alpha-beta-depleted transplantation in children (dated by TCRdb to 2016 to 2017). Library preparation employed PCR. Sequencer: Illumina HiSeq 2500. To normalize quantification of the TCRbeta repertoire, the TCR libraries were built with molecular barcoding that relied on unique molecular identifiers. TCRdb reworked the public reads: Q25 trimming with fastp, MiXCR clone assembly, productive beta chains retained. For every CDR3 protein sequence, its rows merge into one entry that carries the most common genes and DNA. A total of hundreds of thousands of distinct CDR3 sequences appear in this sample, approximately 19% of them only once. In total, the top ten clones hold 35% to 50% of the sample. In the paper's terms, the treatment or condition label means: allogeneic hematopoietic cell transplantation with graft depleted of TCRalphabeta T cells and CD19 B cells.

Sequenced here: PBMCs, mostly from graft donor cells, sampled 360 days after TCRalphabeta/CD19-depleted stem cell transplant. All receptors come from a male patient between 2 and 10 years old who had a stem cell transplant for acute lymphoblastic leukemia, so the T cells may come from the graft donor.

This sequence joins TRBV7-2 and TRBJ2-3; 10 bases are a match to TRBD2. J lost 2 bases, V lost 2 bases, and 4 bases had no gene match. Germline CDR1 reads SGHTA; CDR2 reads FQGNSA. CDR3 length equals 16 residues. CDR3 nucleotides: TGTGCCAGCAGCTTACTGGGACTAGCGAACACAGATACGCAGTATTTT. Translated, it gives CASSLLGLANTDTQYF.

This chain joins TRBV12-3 or TRBV12-4 and TRBJ1-5; TRBD1 might be the D (6 bases). V lost 3 bases and J lost 5, with 8 bases in between. The CDR3 has 13 residues. The CDR3 spells CASSLDRDQPQHF. In DNA form, the CDR3 reads TGTGCCAGCAGTTTGGACAGAGATCAGCCCCAGCATTTT.

CDR3 sequence reads: CASSQVVVTDTQYF. The CDR3 region has the DNA TGTGCCAGCAGCCAAGTTGTGGTCACAGATACGCAGTATTTT. J is TRBJ2-3 and V is TRBV4-2, with D uncertain. Trimming took off 1 base at V and 2 bases at J, with 7 bases between the two ends. This CDR3 has 14 residues. Germline V gene lookup returns CDR1 LGHNA and CDR2 YNFKEQ.

V and J are TRBV4-1 and TRBJ1-6, with no clear D. Trimming removed 6 bases from V and 15 bases from J, with 15 bases in between. Germline V CDR1 and CDR2: MGHRA, YSYEKL. This CDR3 has 12 residues. CDR3 sequence reads: CASSTSTSDLHF. The CDR3 coding sequence is TGCGCCAGCAGTACAAGCACGAGCGACCTCCACTTT.

This clonotype was counted only a few times. This chain connects TRBV12-3 or TRBV12-4 to TRBJ1-3; D remains unclear. This CDR3 is built from 14 residues. The V end was cut by 3 bases, the J end by 0 bases, with 6 bases between. CDR3 in amino acids: CASSFLISGNTIYF. CDR3 nucleotides: TGTGCCAGCAGTTTCCTGATCTCTGGAAACACCATATATTTT.

The chain employs TRBV7-6 and TRBJ2-1; no clear D. CDR3 length: 16 amino acids. The germline V gene encodes CDR1 SGHVS and CDR2 FNYEAQ. V lost 5 bases, J lost 4 bases, and 18 bases lay in between. The CDR3 sequence is CASSPHGRLDYNEQFF. The CDR3 bases are TGTGCCAGCAGCCCCCACGGAAGGCTAGATTACAATGAGCAGTTCTTC.

This clonotype was seen only a few times. The chain uses TRBV5-1 and TRBJ2-1, with 9 bases matching TRBD2. This CDR3 has 15 amino acids. Unmatched junction bases numbered 8, after V lost 0 bases and J lost 10 bases. The germline V gene encodes CDR1 SGHRS and CDR2 YFSETQ. In nucleotides, the CDR3 is TGCGCCAGCAGCTTGGGAGCGGGGGGCCTTCCGGAGCAGTTCTTC. Translated, it gives CASSLGAGGLPEQFF.

The rearrangement uses TRBV7-8 and TRBJ2-1; D gene ambiguous. The CDR3 contains 13 residues. With 4 bases removed from V and 4 bases from J, the gap between germline ends came to 8 bases. The germline V gene has CDR1 SGHVS and CDR2 FQNEAQ. This chain's CDR3 is CASSSDVYNEQFF. The CDR3 bases are TGTGCCAGCAGCTCAGACGTATACAATGAGCAGTTCTTC.

The chain employs TRBV20-1 and TRBJ2-5, with 7 positions matching TRBD1. The CDR3 runs 17 residues. Germline CDR1 is DFQATT and CDR2 is SNEGSKA (reference sequence). With V trimmed by 3 bases and J by 5 bases, 18 bases remained unmatched. CDR3 sequence reads: CSASKGTERGSWETQYF. CDR3 nucleotides: TGCAGTGCTAGCAAGGGGACAGAAAGGGGGTCGTGGGAGACCCAGTACTTC.

This clonotype was observed a handful of times. This chain connects TRBV11-2 to TRBJ2-3; D possibly corresponds to TRBD2 (5 bases). V lost 3 bases to trimming and J lost 0 bases, with 16 bases between them. Per the germline V gene, CDR1 is SGHAT and CDR2 is FQNNGV. The CDR3 has 17 residues. In DNA, the CDR3 is TGTGCCAGCAGCTTGTTGCGGGTTCGGCATAGCACAGATACGCAGTATTTT. This encodes CASSLLRVRHSTDTQYF.